Many counts were recorded for the clone carrying this TCR beta chain. Its antigen is currently unknown. It was with unique molecular identifiers that the TCRbeta library was prepared. In TCRdb, the PCR reads were re-called with MiXCR into one record per CDR3 protein. This table holds about 600,000 distinct CDR3 sequences, roughly 13% found once. The data were obtained in a study of T-cell reconstitution after alpha-beta-depleted transplantation in children. Broader study findings: About two months after transplant, alpha-beta T cells reportedly came from several hundred expanded graft clones. It was newly produced T cells that mostly accounted for T-cell counts and diversity one year after transplant. Surviving recipient T cells and intrathymic progenitors accounted for some patients' high TCRbeta diversity at day 60.

Germline V lookup: CDR1 MNHEY, CDR2 SVGEGT. V gave up 8 bases and J gave up 2 bases; unmatched junction bases: 11. This CDR3 is built from 16 residues. This chain joins TRBV6-2 or TRBV6-3 and TRBJ2-1, with 8 nucleotides matching TRBD2. The receptor comes from a male patient aged 10 to 17 who had a stem cell transplant for acute myeloid leukemia, so the T cells may come from the graft donor. The source material was PBMCs, mostly from graft donor cells, sampled 360 days after TCRalphabeta/CD19-depleted stem cell transplant. The CDR3 DNA follows: TGTGCCAGCTCGGGATGGGCTAGCGGGCCCTACAATGAGCAGTTCTTC. This translates into CASSGWASGPYNEQFF.